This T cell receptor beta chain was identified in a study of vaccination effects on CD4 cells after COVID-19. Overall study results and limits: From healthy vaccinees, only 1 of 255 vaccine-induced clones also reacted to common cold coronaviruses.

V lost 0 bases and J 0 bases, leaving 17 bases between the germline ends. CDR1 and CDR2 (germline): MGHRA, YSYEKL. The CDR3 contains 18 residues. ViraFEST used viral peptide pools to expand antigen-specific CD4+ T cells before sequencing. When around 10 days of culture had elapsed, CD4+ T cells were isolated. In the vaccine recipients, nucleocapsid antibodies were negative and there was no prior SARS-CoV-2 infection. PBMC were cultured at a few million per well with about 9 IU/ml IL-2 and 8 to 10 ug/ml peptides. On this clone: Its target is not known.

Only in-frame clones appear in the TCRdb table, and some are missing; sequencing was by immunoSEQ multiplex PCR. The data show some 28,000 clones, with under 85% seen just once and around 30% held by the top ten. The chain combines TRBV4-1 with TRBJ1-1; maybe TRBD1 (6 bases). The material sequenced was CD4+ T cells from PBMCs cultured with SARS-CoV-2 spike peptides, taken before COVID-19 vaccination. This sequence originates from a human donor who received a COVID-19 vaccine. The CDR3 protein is CASSQDRQTTGLNTEAFF. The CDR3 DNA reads TGCGCCAGCAGCCAAGATCGACAGACCACAGGGTTGAACACTGAAGCTTTCTTT.